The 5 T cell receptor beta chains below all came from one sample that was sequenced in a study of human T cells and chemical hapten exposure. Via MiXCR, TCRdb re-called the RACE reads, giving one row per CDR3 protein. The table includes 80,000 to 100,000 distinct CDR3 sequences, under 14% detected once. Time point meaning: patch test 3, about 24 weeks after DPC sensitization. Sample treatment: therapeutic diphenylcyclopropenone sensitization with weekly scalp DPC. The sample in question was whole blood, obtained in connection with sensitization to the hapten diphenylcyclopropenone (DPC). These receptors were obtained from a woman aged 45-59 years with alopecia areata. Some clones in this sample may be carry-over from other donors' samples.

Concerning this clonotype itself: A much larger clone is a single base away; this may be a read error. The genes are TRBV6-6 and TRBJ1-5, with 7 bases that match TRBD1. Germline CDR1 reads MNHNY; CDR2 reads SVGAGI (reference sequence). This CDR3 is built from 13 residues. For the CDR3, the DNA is TGTGCCTGCAGTCTCGACAGGGACCAGCCCCAGCATTTT. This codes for CACSLDRDQPQHF.

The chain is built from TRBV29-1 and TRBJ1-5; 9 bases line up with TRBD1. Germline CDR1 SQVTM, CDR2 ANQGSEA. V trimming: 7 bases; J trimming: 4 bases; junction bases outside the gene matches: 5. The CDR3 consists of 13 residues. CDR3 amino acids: CSATDRGNQPQHF. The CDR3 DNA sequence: TGCAGCGCCACAGACAGGGGGAATCAGCCCCAGCATTTT. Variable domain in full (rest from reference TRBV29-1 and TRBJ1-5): SAVISQKPSRDICQRGTSLTIQCQVDSQVTMMFWYRQQPGQSLTLIATANQGSEATYESGFVIDKFPISRPNLTFSTLTVSNMSPEDSSIYLCSATDRGNQPQHFGDGTRLSIL.

The DNA for the CDR3 is TGTGCCAGCAGTGGACGGACAGGGCCCTACAATGAGCAGTTCTTC. Its protein is CASSGRTGPYNEQFF. The rearrangement joins TRBV6-1 to TRBJ2-1; 8 bases map to TRBD1. This CDR3 spans 15 amino acids. Germline-derived CDR1 and CDR2 are MNHNS and SASEGT. The trim removed 4 bases at V and 2 bases at J, leaving 4 bases unmatched.

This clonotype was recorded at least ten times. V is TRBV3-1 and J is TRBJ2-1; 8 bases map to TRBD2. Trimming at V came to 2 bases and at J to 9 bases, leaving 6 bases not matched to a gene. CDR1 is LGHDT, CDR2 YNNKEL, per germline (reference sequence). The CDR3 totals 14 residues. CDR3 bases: TGTGCCAGCAGCCAACGGACTAGCCGGGGTGAGCAGTTCTTC. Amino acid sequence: CASSQRTSRGEQFF.

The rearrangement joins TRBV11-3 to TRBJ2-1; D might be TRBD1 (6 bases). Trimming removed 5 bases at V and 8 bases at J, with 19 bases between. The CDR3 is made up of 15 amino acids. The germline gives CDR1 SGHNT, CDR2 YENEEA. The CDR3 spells CASSLSETGRDEQFF. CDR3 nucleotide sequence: TGTGCCAGCAGCCTGTCGGAGACAGGTAGAGATGAGCAGTTCTTC.